Each of the 16 T cell receptor beta chains below was sequenced from the same sample in a study of beta chain features in type 1 diabetes. The sequenced template was cDNA made from the entire isolated RNA. Clones were sequenced by immunoSEQ multiplex PCR, and TCRdb holds only the in-frame ones, with some missing. The sample lists 130,000 to 150,000 clones; about 13% were seen once. Their antigen targets remain unknown. Findings and caveats of the study: Shorter TCRB CDR3s, moderately but significantly so, were found in Type 1 diabetes patients in all four CD4+ subsets.

Input material: central memory CD4+ T cells from blood. These receptors all come from a man aged 18-30 years with type 1 diabetes.

This clone was detected a few times. The chain employs TRBV6-4 and TRBJ1-1; no clear D. CDR3 length equals 13 residues. The V gene lost 2 bases and the J gene lost 4 bases, with 8 bases spanning the gap. CDR1 MRHNA and CDR2 SNTAGT come from the germline V gene. The DNA of the CDR3 is TGTGCCAGCAGTGACATGGAATTCACTGAAGCTTTCTTT. As protein: CASSDMEFTEAFF.

This clone was seen repeatedly, ten times or more. The chain has TRBV11-2 and TRBJ2-7, with a weak D call TRBD2 (5 bases). Trimming removed 5 bases at V and 0 bases at J, with 17 bases between. This CDR3 comprises 16 residues. The germline gives CDR1 SGHAT, CDR2 FQNNGV. CDR3 nucleotide sequence: TGTGCCAGCAGCCCCTTAAATTCGGGGAGCTCCTACGAGCAGTACTTC. Protein product: CASSPLNSGSSYEQYF.

The V and J genes are TRBV5-1 and TRBJ2-3; 7 nucleotides align to TRBD1. Germline V gene data show CDR1 as SGHRS and CDR2 as YFSETQ. This CDR3 comprises 17 residues. V was pared by 4 bases and J by 1 base, with 12 bases of the junction left unmatched. CDR3: CASSTTGTGEGTDTQYF. The CDR3 nucleotides are TGCGCCAGCAGCACCACCGGAACAGGGGAAGGCACAGATACGCAGTATTTT. Using reference TRBV5-1 and TRBJ2-3 for the parts outside the CDR3, the full variable domain is KAGVTQTPRYLIKTRGQQVTLSCSPISGHRSVSWYQQTPGQGLQFLFEYFSETQRNKGNFPGRFSGRQFSNSRSEMNVSTLELGDSALYLCASSTTGTGEGTDTQYFGPGTRLTVL.

The chain is built from TRBV11-2 and TRBJ2-3; no reliable D call. The V gene's germline CDR1 is SGHAT and CDR2 FQNNGV. Trimming shortened V by 3 bases and J by 4 bases, and 14 bases separated the two germline ends. The CDR3 has 15 amino acids. CDR3 loop: CASSLGSSGPDTQYF. CDR3 in DNA: TGTGCCAGCAGCTTGGGTAGTTCAGGACCAGATACGCAGTATTTT.

This clone was seen ten or more times. The chain employs TRBV18 and TRBJ2-3; D is unclear. This CDR3 is built from 14 residues. Per germline, CDR1 KGHSH and CDR2 LQKENI. V shed 4 bases and J shed 0 bases, with 8 bases lying between them. The CDR3: CASSLQSSTDTQYF. In DNA form, the CDR3 reads TGTGCCAGCTCACTCCAATCTAGCACAGATACGCAGTATTTT.

This clone came up a few times. The genes are TRBV11-2 and TRBJ2-5; tentative D call: TRBD2 (5 bases). This CDR3 has 15 amino acids. V lost 4 bases and J lost 4, with 16 bases in between. From germline, CDR1 is SGHAT and CDR2 FQNNGV. In nucleotides, the CDR3 is TGTGCCAGCAGCTACAGCGGCCAACTAATAGAGACCCAGTACTTC. Translating gives CASSYSGQLIETQYF. Supplemented by reference TRBV11-2 and TRBJ2-5, the full variable domain reads EAGVAQSPRYKIIEKRQSVAFWCNPISGHATLYWYQQILGQGPKLLIQFQNNGVVDDSQLPKDRFSAERLKGVDSTLKIQPAKLEDSAVYLCASSYSGQLIETQYFGPGTRLLVL.

The chain joins TRBV5-6 to TRBJ2-7, with 7 positions matching TRBD1. CDR3 length: 14 amino acids. Trimming took 0 bases from V and 5 from J; bases not matched to a gene: 5. Germline loops: CDR1 SGHDT, CDR2 YYEEEE. CDR3 coding DNA: TGTGCCAGCAGCTTGGGACAGGGCTCACACGAGCAGTACTTC. It specifies CASSLGQGSHEQYF.

The sample holds a few counts of this clone. The J gene is TRBJ2-1, the V gene TRBV2; D unclear. Germline V gene lookup returns CDR1 SNHLY and CDR2 FYNNEI. The V end was cut by 6 bases, the J end by 5 bases, with 5 bases between. This CDR3 has 11 amino acids. The CDR3 loop is CASSYNNEQFF. The CDR3 DNA follows: TGTGCCAGCAGCTATAACAATGAGCAGTTCTTC.

The chain employs TRBV18 and TRBJ2-3, with D uncertain. Germline CDR1 is KGHSH and CDR2 is LQKENI. Trimming left V 2 bases short and J 1 base short, with 4 bases between. The CDR3 consists of 13 residues. CDR3 DNA: TGTGCCAGCTCACCAGGGGGCACAGATACGCAGTATTTT. Its protein product is CASSPGGTDTQYF.

This clone was observed a few times. The V gene is TRBV9, the J gene TRBJ1-6, with a weak D call TRBD1 (5 bases). V was cut by 0 bases and J by 7 bases, with 8 bases left in between. The CDR3 covers 14 residues. Germline lookup yields CDR1 SGDLS and CDR2 YYNGEE. This CDR3 reads CASSVGWGNSPLHF. In DNA form, the CDR3 reads TGTGCCAGCAGCGTAGGGTGGGGGAATTCACCCCTCCACTTT.

This chain joins TRBV10-3 and TRBJ2-2, with 8 bases identical to TRBD1. V was pared by 7 bases and J by 4 bases, with 5 bases of the junction left unmatched. CDR3 size: 14 residues. Germline V lookup: CDR1 ENHRY, CDR2 SYGVKD. CDR3 bases: TGTGCCATCACAGGACAGGGACTCACCGGGGAGCTGTTTTTT. This codes for CAITGQGLTGELFF.

This clone appeared a few times. The V gene is TRBV19, the J gene TRBJ1-1; 8 bases agree with TRBD1. From germline, CDR1 is LNHDA and CDR2 SQIVND (reference sequence). The CDR3 consists of 16 residues. Trimming removed 3 bases from V and 6 bases from J; junction bases left unmatched: 12. For the CDR3, the DNA is TGTGCCAGTAGTATCGCCGGACAGGGTTGGTCCCCTGAAGCTTTCTTT. Its protein is CASSIAGQGWSPEAFF.

This clone came up a few times. The chain uses TRBV4-2 and TRBJ2-3, with 10 bases that match TRBD2. V trimming: 0 bases; J trimming: 6 bases; junction bases outside the gene matches: 9. CDR3 length equals 17 residues. Per the germline V gene, CDR1 is LGHNA and CDR2 is YNFKEQ. The CDR3 sequence is CASSQEGGTSGVDTQYF. The CDR3 nucleotides read TGTGCCAGCAGCCAAGAGGGGGGAACTAGCGGGGTCGATACGCAGTATTTT.

This clone was found a few times. Possible read error: a much larger clone is one base away. Distinct nucleotide sequences in the sample also encode this CDR3. The CDR3 region is CASSLGQQETQYF. As DNA, the CDR3 is TGTGCTAGCAGCTTGGGACAGCAAGAGACCCAGTACTTC. The chain joins TRBV7-9 to TRBJ2-5; 7 bases fit TRBD1. Germline lookup yields CDR1 SEHNR and CDR2 FQNEAQ (reference sequence). The length of the CDR3 is 13 residues.

This clone was counted only a few times. The rearrangement links TRBV30 to TRBJ2-4, with D perhaps matching TRBD1 or TRBD2 (5 bases each). The CDR3 has 15 residues. V lost 3 bases to trimming and J lost 4 bases, with 16 bases between them. Germline values: CDR1 GTSNPN, CDR2 SVGIG (reference sequence). CDR3 sequence (DNA): TGTGCCTGGAGCCCCCCGGGGCCGCAGAAAAACATTCAGTACTTC. Protein sequence: CAWSPPGPQKNIQYF.

The chain couples TRBV19 to TRBJ2-6; no definite D call. CDR3 size: 11 residues. Germline V gives CDR1 LNHDA, CDR2 SQIVND (reference sequence). V shed 7 bases and J shed 2 bases, with 0 bases lying between them. CDR3 in amino acids: CASTGANVLTF. The DNA for the CDR3 is TGTGCCAGTACTGGGGCCAACGTCCTGACTTTC.